The present T cell receptor beta chain was sequenced within a study of early T cells in non-severe SARS-CoV-2 infection. Looking at the study overall: The chains were unpaired, and the sequenced material was bulk RNA from unsorted whole blood. Findings and limits, study-wide: VDJdb-based matching was biased toward anti-spike CD8 responses and missed private and CD4 specificities.

Germline CDR1 is SGHRS and CDR2 is YFSETQ. V shed 7 bases and J 1 base; nucleotides not matched to a gene: 5. The CDR3 has 13 residues. This clonotype was counted only a few times. What it binds is unknown. Separate cDNA molecules each had unique molecular identifiers attached to them. TCRdb fed the 5' RACE reads into MiXCR, producing one record per CDR3 protein. Found here are 55,000 to 75,000 distinct CDR3 sequences, roughly 8.4% of them singletons; the top ten hold roughly 3.5%. The receptor was derived from an adult who was a healthcare worker with PCR-confirmed SARS-CoV-2 infection or an uninfected control (not recorded which). The sample comprised whole blood. V gene TRBV5-1 combines with J gene TRBJ2-7, with TRBD1 identical over 7 bases. CDR3 in amino acids: CASRDSFSYEQYF. The CDR3 DNA reads TGCGCCAGCCGGGACAGTTTTTCCTACGAGCAGTACTTC.